This TCR beta chain was documented in a study of cytomegalovirus exposure and HLA in healthy donors. PCR was performed using 60 Vbeta and 13 Jbeta primers. Repertoires were generated with immunoSEQ multiplex PCR, while TCRdb's copy carries only in-frame clones and drops some. Of 150,000 or so clones in the sample, around 79% were seen once. The CDR3 length is 14 residues. With 5 bases clipped from V and 4 bases from J, the junction kept 7 bases outside the gene matches. The germline CDR1 and CDR2 sequences are MNHNY and SVGAGI (reference sequence). The chain combines TRBV6-6 with TRBJ1-2; 7 bases are shared with TRBD1. The TCR was taken from a male donor in good health and CMV-seronegative. The sequencing sample was made of PBMCs. CDR3 region: CASSPTDRVYGYTF. For the CDR3, the DNA is TGTGCCAGCAGTCCGACCGACAGGGTCTATGGCTACACCTTC.